One sample yielded the 11 T cell receptor beta chains listed below, sequenced in a study of blood T cell repertoires in COVID-19. Using immunoSEQ multiplex PCR, the repertoire was profiled, and TCRdb retains in-frame clones only, with some absent. The sample lists 200,000 to 300,000 clones, more than 85% occurring once. The sequenced sample consisted of PBMCs or T cells enriched from blood (not recorded which). These receptors were obtained from a man aged 35-49 years who had recovered from COVID-19.

The chain links TRBV18 to TRBJ2-7, with 10 positions matching TRBD2. Germline V CDR1 and CDR2: KGHSH, LQKENI. J lost 5 bases, V lost 6 bases, and 10 bases had no gene match. The CDR3 is made up of 15 amino acids. The CDR3 DNA is TGTGCCAGCTCCCGAGGGACTAGCGACTATGACGAGCAGTACTTC. This translates into CASSRGTSDYDEQYF.

Regarding this clone: The same CDR3 also results from other DNA sequences found in this sample. The CDR3 here is CASGLDWVVIPGELFF. CDR3 nucleotides: TGTGCTAGTGGTTTAGACTGGGTGGTCATACCCGGGGAGCTGTTTTTT. The chain uses TRBV12-5 and TRBJ2-2; D gene unclear. CDR3 length: 16 amino acids. CDR1 and CDR2 (germline): LGHNT, FRNRAP. V was cut by 3 bases and J by 6 bases, with 17 bases left in between.

The chain's CDR3 is CASGPSGGYEQYF. The CDR3 DNA is TGTGCCAGCGGACCTAGCGGGGGCTACGAGCAGTACTTC. V is TRBV6-5 and J is TRBJ2-7; 10 bases are a match to TRBD2. CDR3 length equals 13 residues. The germline V gene has CDR1 MNHEY and CDR2 SVGAGI. Germline trimming cut 8 bases from V and 3 bases from J; bases unmatched to any gene: 4.

This clone has a handful of counts. For the CDR3, the DNA is TGTGCCTGGAGTTACTTTTTGGGCTCGTTTTTTGGGGACAACAGGAACACTGAAGCTTTCTTT. This encodes CAWSYFLGSFFGDNRNTEAFF. V gene TRBV30 combines with J gene TRBJ1-1; perhaps TRBD1 as D (6 bases). The V end lost 2 bases, the J end lost 1 base, and 32 bases lay between the germline ends. The CDR3 runs to 21 residues. The germline V gene has CDR1 GTSNPN and CDR2 SVGIG (reference sequence).

The chain carries TRBV7-6 and TRBJ2-7, with D possibly being TRBD1 (6 bases). The CDR3 totals 15 residues. Germline CDR1 reads SGHVS; CDR2 reads FNYEAQ. V lost 5 bases, J lost 2 bases, and 16 bases lay in between. The CDR3 spells CASSRTGNLAYEQYF. The CDR3 nucleotides are TGTGCCAGCAGCCGAACAGGGAATTTGGCCTACGAGCAGTACTTC.

The V and J genes are TRBV6-5 and TRBJ1-2, with TRBD1 identical over 7 bases. The CDR3 covers 13 residues. Germline CDR1 MNHEY, CDR2 SVGAGI. V shed 5 bases, J shed 7 bases, and the junction held 7 bases outside the gene matches. CDR3 in DNA: TGTGCCAGCAGTAACGACAGGGTACGTGGCTACACCTTC. This codes for CASSNDRVRGYTF.

CDR3 amino acids: CASSLEGVVLNTEAFF. CDR3 sequence (DNA): TGCGCCAGCAGCTTGGAGGGGGTTGTACTGAACACTGAAGCTTTCTTT. This sequence joins TRBV5-1 and TRBJ1-1; D perhaps matches TRBD1 (6 bases). V was cut by 0 bases and J by 0 bases, with 12 bases left in between. The CDR3 runs 16 residues. Germline V gives CDR1 SGHRS, CDR2 YFSETQ.

In its sample, this clone was seen once. The chain links TRBV3-1 (or the pseudogene TRBV3-2) to TRBJ1-2, with D perhaps matching TRBD1 (5 bases). CDR1 and CDR2 (germline): LGHDT, YNNKEL (reference sequence). The CDR3 covers 14 residues. V lost 1 base and J 3 bases, leaving 9 bases between the germline ends. The CDR3 DNA reads as TGTGCCAGCAGCCAAGTAGGGGCCGACTATGGCTACACCTTC. Its protein is CASSQVGADYGYTF.

On this clone itself: In the same sample, other DNA sequences code for this CDR3. The gene calls are TRBV6-2 or TRBV6-3 and TRBJ2-5; no clear D. Germline values: CDR1 MNHEY, CDR2 SVGEGT. The CDR3 is 13 amino acids. V was trimmed by 3 bases and J by 2 bases, leaving 7 bases between them. The CDR3 sequence is CASSYGQQETQYF. DNA for the CDR3: TGTGCCAGCAGTTATGGTCAGCAAGAGACCCAGTACTTC.

This clone showed up just once. A read error may explain this, as a much larger clone is one base away. The rearrangement joins TRBV27 to TRBJ1-5; D is unclear. The V end lost 6 bases, the J end lost 0 bases, and 6 bases lay between the germline ends. Germline lookup yields CDR1 MNHEY and CDR2 SMNVEV (reference sequence). The CDR3 has 13 residues. In DNA, the CDR3 is TGTGCCAGCAGCCTTAGTAGCAATCAGCCCCAGCATTTT. This sequence encodes CASSLSSNQPQHF.

This clone was seen once. V gene TRBV7-9 combines with J gene TRBJ1-1; tentatively, D is TRBD1 (6 bases). CDR3 length: 14 residues. Germline CDR1 reads SEHNR; CDR2 reads FQNEAQ (reference sequence). V lost 3 bases, J lost 7 bases, and 15 bases lay in between. CDR3 protein: CASSFQDSQNEAFF. DNA for the CDR3: TGTGCCAGCAGCTTTCAGGACAGCCAAAATGAAGCTTTCTTT.